Presented here are 13 T cell receptor beta chains from one specimen sequenced in a study of blood T cell repertoires in COVID-19. Generated by immunoSEQ multiplex PCR, the TCRdb table keeps only in-frame clones and is missing some. The sample carries tens of thousands of clones, approximately 86% recorded once. The sequencing sample was made of peripheral blood. Every receptor here comes from a man in his sixties or seventies with acute or convalescent COVID-19.

The gene calls are TRBV5-6 and TRBJ2-7; the match to TRBD1 covers 9 bases. The CDR3 spans 14 residues. Losses at the gene ends were 2 bases for V and 6 bases for J; bases not matched to a gene: 6. CDR1 is SGHDT and CDR2 is YYEEEE in the germline V gene. CDR3 region: CASSFRDRVPEQYF. CDR3 DNA sequence: TGTGCCAGCAGCTTCCGGGACAGGGTCCCCGAGCAGTACTTC.

This chain connects TRBV6-4 to TRBJ1-2, with D perhaps TRBD1 (6 bases). V was shortened by 3 bases and J by 3 bases, with 14 bases between the two germline ends. Germline lookup yields CDR1 MRHNA and CDR2 SNTAGT. This CDR3 is built from 15 residues. CDR3 residues: CASSESPGDYYGYTF. The CDR3 nucleotides read TGTGCCAGCAGTGAATCTCCAGGGGATTACTATGGCTACACCTTC.

The chain links TRBV5-1 to TRBJ1-1; TRBD1 agrees at 9 bases. The CDR3 covers 13 residues. In germline, CDR1 is SGHRS, CDR2 YFSETQ. The ends lost 4 bases at V and 11 bases at J; junction bases unmatched: 9. The CDR3 region is CASSGGQGPNAFF. CDR3 DNA: TGCGCCAGCAGCGGGGGACAGGGACCCAACGCTTTCTTT. Full variable domain (missing parts from reference TRBV5-1 and TRBJ1-1): KAGVTQTPRYLIKTRGQQVTLSCSPISGHRSVSWYQQTPGQGLQFLFEYFSETQRNKGNFPGRFSGRQFSNSRSEMNVSTLELGDSALYLCASSGGQGPNAFFGQGTRLTVV.

This chain links TRBV10-2 with TRBJ1-2, with D perhaps matching TRBD1 (6 bases). Trimming took off 6 bases at V and 6 bases at J, with 17 bases between the two ends. This CDR3 is 14 amino acids long. Per the germline V gene, CDR1 is WSHSY and CDR2 is SAAADI. The CDR3, as DNA: TGCGCCAGCAGCCCCTGGACAGTGCCGGATGGCTACACCTTC. It specifies CASSPWTVPDGYTF.

Here the CDR3 reads CASSTGQGEGYTF. The CDR3, as DNA: TGCGCCAGCAGCACCGGACAGGGGGAAGGCTACACCTTC. The chain employs TRBV5-1 and TRBJ1-2; the match to TRBD1 covers 10 bases. Germline lookup yields CDR1 SGHRS and CDR2 YFSETQ. CDR3 size: 13 residues. The V segment lost 4 bases and the J segment 8 bases; nucleotides outside the gene matches: 5. The variable domain in full, completed from reference TRBV5-1 and TRBJ1-2, reads KAGVTQTPRYLIKTRGQQVTLSCSPISGHRSVSWYQQTPGQGLQFLFEYFSETQRNKGNFPGRFSGRQFSNSRSEMNVSTLELGDSALYLCASSTGQGEGYTFGSGTRLTVV.

The chain has TRBV4-2 and TRBJ2-3, with a tentative D call TRBD1 (5 bases). Between the trimmed V and J ends, which lost 4 bases and 3 bases, there was a span of 8 bases. CDR3 size: 13 residues. CDR1 is LGHNA, CDR2 YNFKEQ, per germline. CDR3 bases: TGTGCCAGCAGCCCCCGACAGACAGATACGCAGTATTTT. Residues: CASSPRQTDTQYF.

This clone was observed a few times. This rearrangement joins TRBV15 to TRBJ2-2; 12 bases map to TRBD2. V lost 2 bases to trimming and J lost 9 bases; unmatched junction nucleotides: 7. Germline CDR1 and CDR2: LNHNV and YYDKDF (reference sequence). The CDR3 runs to 16 residues. The CDR3 region has the DNA TGTGCCACCAGCAGAAAGCTAGCGGGGGGGCGTAGGGAGCTGTTTTTT. Protein product: CATSRKLAGGRRELFF.

The chain couples TRBV3-1 (or the pseudogene TRBV3-2) to TRBJ2-5; 9 bases align to TRBD1. The CDR3 runs 15 residues. J lost 4 bases, V lost 4 bases, and 7 bases had no gene match. Germline lookup yields CDR1 LGHDT and CDR2 YNNKEL (reference sequence). The CDR3 here is CASSRLGTGLETQYF. Here the CDR3 DNA reads TGTGCCAGCAGCCGCCTCGGGACAGGGCTAGAGACCCAGTACTTC.

The chain links TRBV9 to TRBJ2-7; 8 bases agree with TRBD2. V shed 3 bases, J shed 3 bases, and the junction held 11 bases outside the gene matches. Germline values: CDR1 SGDLS, CDR2 YYNGEE. The CDR3 is 16 amino acids. CDR3 amino acids: CASSAFPGGNIYEQYF. CDR3 in DNA: TGTGCCAGCAGCGCCTTCCCGGGGGGGAACATCTACGAGCAGTACTTC.

This clone was seen only a few times. This chain links TRBV25-1 with TRBJ1-2; 7 nucleotides align to TRBD1. The CDR3 length is 15 residues. The germline V gene encodes CDR1 MGHDK and CDR2 SYGVNS. V trimming: 1 base; J trimming: 3 bases; junction bases outside the gene matches: 5. This CDR3 is CASSEWDSLHYGYTF. The CDR3 DNA reads as TGTGCCAGCAGTGAATGGGACAGCCTGCACTATGGCTACACCTTC.

This chain joins TRBV3-1 (or the pseudogene TRBV3-2) and TRBJ2-3; D ambiguous. This CDR3 is built from 12 residues. V was cut by 5 bases and J by 5 bases, with 8 bases left in between. Germline CDR1 reads LGHDT; CDR2 reads YNNKEL (reference sequence). The CDR3 nucleotides are TGTGCCAGCAGCTTTTCCCAAGATACGCAGTATTTT. Its protein product is CASSFSQDTQYF.

V usage is TRBV6-5 and J usage is TRBJ2-1, with TRBD1 identical over 11 bases. Germline V gene sequence: CDR1 MNHEY, CDR2 SVGAGI. With 1 base clipped from V and 8 bases from J, the junction kept 1 base outside the gene matches. This CDR3 has 14 amino acids. The CDR3 is CASSYWGQGDEQFF. The CDR3 DNA reads as TGTGCCAGCAGTTACTGGGGACAGGGGGATGAGCAGTTCTTC.

This chain links TRBV9 with TRBJ2-2; D is undetermined. Germline assignment: CDR1 SGDLS and CDR2 YYNGEE. This CDR3 has 17 residues. Trimming left V 4 bases short and J 2 bases short, with 18 bases between. CDR3 coding DNA: TGTGCCAGCAGCCCCGAGGCGGCGTTCATTAACACCGGGGAGCTGTTTTTT. Protein sequence: CASSPEAAFINTGELFF.